This TCR beta chain was sequenced during a study of PD-L1 blockade in urothelial cancer. Whole-study context: The study recovered a median of roughly 140,000 T cells per blood sample.

A note on this clone: Antigen specificity is unknown.

CDR3 length equals 14 residues. Germline lookup yields CDR1 SGHTA and CDR2 FQGNSA. The V and J ends lost 4 bases and 1 base, in that order; junction bases with no gene match: 1. Clones were read by immunoSEQ multiplex PCR, and TCRdb kept only the in-frame ones, dropping some. The sample has 38,000 or so clones, about 88% seen once; the top ten hold approximately 2.4%. Overall study results and limits: Greater 3-week expansion of tumor-associated blood clones was recorded for durable-benefit patients.

The time point here: peripheral blood 6 weeks after treatment start. The sample consisted of PBMCs, taken around atezolizumab (anti-PD-L1) treatment. This receptor was obtained from a man in his 70s with urothelial cancer. The chain recombines TRBV7-2 with TRBJ1-5; 7 bases line up with TRBD1. CDR3 bases: TGTGCCAGCAGCTCGACAGGGAGCAATCAGCCCCAGCATTTT. It codes for CASSSTGSNQPQHF.